This T cell receptor beta chain originates from a study of blood T cell repertoires in COVID-19. Method: immunoSEQ multiplex PCR; TCRdb's copy keeps in-frame clones and lacks some. Of around 67,000 clones detected, 75% to 90% appear once; the ten largest clones hold 7% to 10%. The germline V and J ends were trimmed by 4 bases and 9 bases, with 11 bases remaining between them. The CDR3 is 12 amino acids. Germline CDR1 is KGHDR and CDR2 is SFDVKD. Only one count was recorded for this clone. This sequence joins TRBV24-1 and TRBJ1-2; D might be TRBD1 (5 bases). The material sequenced was peripheral blood. The receptor was derived from a man between 45 and 60 years old with active COVID-19. CDR3 amino acids: CATSEEQDRYTF. In nucleotides, the CDR3 is TGTGCCACCAGTGAAGAACAGGATCGCTACACCTTC.